This T cell receptor beta chain was identified in a study of T cell responses to AZD1222 COVID-19 vaccine. The CDR3 totals 12 residues. Germline V gene lookup returns CDR1 LNHDA and CDR2 SQIVND (reference sequence). In regard to this clone: Germline and junction disagree at one end, which may indicate a read error.

Repertoires were generated with immunoSEQ multiplex PCR, while TCRdb's copy carries only in-frame clones and drops some. The profile shows about 120,000 clones, approximately 83% of them singletons. This chain uses TRBV19 with TRBJ1-1; D is perhaps TRBD1 (6 bases). This receptor was obtained from an adult in good health. Sequenced here: peripheral blood, sampled on day 0 of AZD1222 vaccination. CDR3 sequence (DNA): TGTGCAAGTAACAGGGCAAACACTGAAGCTTTCTTT. Its translation is CASNRANTEAFF.